These T cell receptor beta chains were read from a single sample in a study of T cell responses to AZD1222 COVID-19 vaccine. Assay used: immunoSEQ multiplex PCR; TCRdb lists only in-frame clones, some missing. The sample yields fewer than 200,000 clones, around 94% seen once. This specimen was peripheral blood, taken on day 0 of AZD1222 vaccination. Source of these receptors: an adult in good health. CDR3s include the opening cysteine and the closing phenylalanine or tryptophan. The D gene is left open where the match is weak. Clone size appears in some rows only: once, few, many, or a class for an expanded clone.

clone size	J gene	V gene	D gene	CDR3 DNA	CDR3 protein
NA	TRBJ2-2	TRBV27	TRBD2	TGTGCCAGCACCCAATCCTCGAACGCGGGAGTTGCCGGGGAGCTGTTTTTT	CASTQSSNAGVAGELFF
NA	TRBJ1-2	TRBV5-1	TRBD1	TGCGCCAGCAGCCCGGTAGGTGGGACAGGACCCGGCTACACCTTC	CASSPVGGTGPGYTF
NA	TRBJ1-2	TRBV5-6	NA	TGTGCCAGCAGCTTGGGGCAGCGAGATGGCTACACCTTC	CASSLGQRDGYTF
once	TRBJ2-3	TRBV11-2	NA	TGTGCCAGCAGCTTTACGGGGGGCCCTGCTGATACGCAGTATTTT	CASSFTGGPADTQYF
NA	TRBJ1-2	TRBV11-2	NA	TGTGCCAGCAGCTCCGCTGGGGCGACAGGCCGACGTGCTAACTATGGCTACACCTTC	CASSSAGATGRRANYGYTF
NA	TRBJ1-1	TRBV6-5	NA	TGTGCCAGCAGCCCCCTAAGGGGGGGCGCTGAAGCTTTCTTT	CASSPLRGGAEAFF
NA	TRBJ1-2	TRBV6-5	NA	TGTGCCAGCAGTTACTCGAGCTACAGTCTTAATGGCTACACCTTC	CASSYSSYSLNGYTF
NA	TRBJ1-1	TRBV6-5	TRBD1	TGTGCCAGCAGTTCTCCCGACAGGGGGAACACTGAAGCTTTCTTT	CASSSPDRGNTEAFF
NA	TRBJ2-3	TRBV30	TRBD1	TGTGCCTGGAGTGTACTAGGGGGACAGTCAGATACGCAGTATTTT	CAWSVLGGQSDTQYF
NA	TRBJ2-5	TRBV7-8	NA	TGTGCCAGCAGCTTAGGGGGACTGAACCAAGAGACCCAGTACTTC	CASSLGGLNQETQYF
NA	TRBJ2-1	TRBV7-8	TRBD2	TGTGCCAGCAGCTTTCAATCTAGCGGGGCTTACAATGAGCAGTTCTTC	CASSFQSSGAYNEQFF
NA	TRBJ1-2	TRBV7-6	NA	TGTGCCAGCAGCCCTCTGGGGGGCTATGGCTACACCTTC	CASSPLGGYGYTF
NA	TRBJ1-1	TRBV18	TRBD1	TGTGCCAGCTCACCAACAGGGGCGAGGAACACTGAAGCTTTCTTT	CASSPTGARNTEAFF
NA	TRBJ1-1	TRBV10-3	NA	TGTGCCATCAGTGACAGGGAGAACACTGAAGCTTTCTTT	CAISDRENTEAFF
NA	TRBJ1-3	TRBV19	TRBD1	TGTGCCAGTAGTCGCCGGTGGACAGGGTATTACTCTGGAAACACCATATATTTT	CASSRRWTGYYSGNTIYF
NA	TRBJ1-3	TRBV30	NA	TGTGCCTGGGCTGTCCCAGGAAACACCATATATTTT	CAWAVPGNTIYF
NA	TRBJ2-3	TRBV6-4	TRBD2	TGTGCCAGCAGTTCCGGGACTAGCGGGGAACTGGATACGCAGTATTTT	CASSSGTSGELDTQYF
NA	TRBJ2-7	TRBV27	NA	TGTGCCAGCAGTATCTCAGCTTCCCTCACTAGCCGTAGGTCCTACGAGCAGTACTTC	CASSISASLTSRRSYEQYF
NA	TRBJ1-3	TRBV19	NA	TGTGCCAGTAGTATCGGGACACGAGGGACCAGTGGAAACACCATATATTTT	CASSIGTRGTSGNTIYF
once	TRBJ1-1	TRBV6-6	NA	TGTGCCAGCAGTTACCGGGATTTGCTGAACACTGAAGCTTTCTTT	CASSYRDLLNTEAFF
NA	TRBJ2-1	TRBV30	NA	TGTGCCTGGAGTCCACTGAGCGGAACCTACAATGAGCAGTTCTTC	CAWSPLSGTYNEQFF
NA	TRBJ1-1	TRBV6-5	NA	TGTGCCAGCAGTTACTCGATTGGAGGGAACACTGAAGCTTTCTTT	CASSYSIGGNTEAFF
NA	TRBJ1-1	TRBV15	TRBD1	TGTGCCACCAGCAGACCTCGCGGACAGGGTTCGATGAACACTGAAGCTTTCTTT	CATSRPRGQGSMNTEAFF
NA	TRBJ2-2	TRBV4-1	TRBD2	TGCGCCAGCAGCCAGGGGAGGGGCGGCACCGGGGAGCTGTTTTTT	CASSQGRGGTGELFF
NA	TRBJ1-1	TRBV9	NA	TGTGCCAGCAGCGTAGGATGGAACACTGAAGCTTTCTTT	CASSVGWNTEAFF
NA	TRBJ1-1	TRBV27	NA	TGTGCCAGCAGTCCCGCCAGTTTCTTGAACACTGAAGCTTTCTTT	CASSPASFLNTEAFF
once	TRBJ1-2	TRBV7-2	TRBD1	TGTGCCAGCAGCTTAGGACAGGGAGGCCTCAAGAGTAAGTTCACCTTC	CASSLGQGGLKSKFTF
NA	TRBJ2-7	TRBV14	NA	TGTGCCAGCAGCCAAGAATTGGGCTACGAGCAGTACTTC	CASSQELGYEQYF
NA	TRBJ1-1	TRBV28	NA	TGTGCCAGCAGTTTATTGCAGACAGCCGGGAACACTGAAGCTTTCTTT	CASSLLQTAGNTEAFF
once	TRBJ1-2	TRBV4-3	NA	TGCGCCAGCAGCCTGAGGGGCGCGGGATATGGCTACACCTTC	CASSLRGAGYGYTF
NA	TRBJ2-1	TRBV13	TRBD2	TGTGCCAGCAGCTTAGCGGGAGGGAACAATGAGCAGTTCTTC	CASSLAGGNNEQFF
NA	TRBJ2-2	TRBV13	NA	TGTGCCAGCAGCTCGGGTGGAGGTTCCGGACAATCCATCCGCGCCGAGCTGTTTTTT	CASSSGGGSGQSIRAELFF
once	TRBJ2-7	TRBV13	NA	TGTGCCAGCACCACCGTCGGGGGAGAGCAGTACTTC	CASTTVGGEQYF
NA	TRBJ1-1	TRBV7-9	NA	TGTGCCAGCAGCCCCCCTAACACTGAAGCTTTCTTT	CASSPPNTEAFF
NA	TRBJ2-1	TRBV11-2	NA	TGTGCCAGCAGCCAAGGTATGGGGGGCCCCTACAATGAGCAGTTCTTC	CASSQGMGGPYNEQFF
once	TRBJ1-5	TRBV6-4	NA	TGTGCCAGCAGTGTTGGCGGGGATAGCAATCAGCCCCAGCATTTT	CASSVGGDSNQPQHF
NA	TRBJ2-2	TRBV3-1/TRBV3-2	NA	TGTGCCAGCAGCTTCACAGGGTTAATCACCGGGGAGCTGTTTTTT	CASSFTGLITGELFF
NA	TRBJ1-1	TRBV7-2	NA	TGTGCCAGCAGCCCGAGCCGGCGGACCACTGAAGCTTTCTTT	CASSPSRRTTEAFF
NA	TRBJ2-2	TRBV20-1	NA	TGCAGTGCTAGTAGTTGGGCTTCGCTTAATGACGGGGAGCTGTTTTTT	CSASSWASLNDGELFF
NA	TRBJ1-3	TRBV19	NA	TGTGCCAGTAGTACGGGGGCCTCCAGTTTGTCTGGAAACACCATATATTTT	CASSTGASSLSGNTIYF
NA	TRBJ1-2	TRBV5-1	TRBD1	TGCGCCAGCCGTCGGGACAGCGCTAACTATGGCTACACCTTC	CASRRDSANYGYTF
few	TRBJ1-1	TRBV10-3	TRBD1	TGTGCCACCCGACAGGGATTTTCCTCGGACACTGAAGCTTTCTTT	CATRQGFSSDTEAFF
NA	TRBJ2-3	TRBV6-4	TRBD2	TGTGCCAGCAGTGAACTAGCGGTGGGTGCAGATACGCAGTATTTT	CASSELAVGADTQYF
NA	TRBJ2-2	TRBV24-1	TRBD2	TGTGCCACCAGTGACTCCGGACTAGCGGACACCGGGGAGCTGTTTTTT	CATSDSGLADTGELFF
NA	TRBJ1-1	TRBV5-1	NA	TGCGCCAGCAGCTTTCAGGGTCACACTGAAGCTTTCTTT	CASSFQGHTEAFF
NA	TRBJ1-1	TRBV7-9	NA	TGTGCCAGCAGCTTAGAGGCGGGGAACACTGAAGCTTTCTTT	CASSLEAGNTEAFF
once	TRBJ2-2	TRBV30	NA	TGTGCCTGGAGGATAGGGGGCACCGGGGAGCTGTTTTTT	CAWRIGGTGELFF